This is a list of T cell receptor beta chains from one sample in a study of CD8 T cells in ankylosing spondylitis. TCRdb redid the calling of the 5' RACE reads with MiXCR, one entry per CDR3 protein. The profile shows about 250,000 distinct CDR3 sequences, approximately 10% of them singletons. The source material was blood, either unsorted or a sorted T cell fraction (not recorded which). Every receptor here comes from a male donor with ankylosing spondylitis or in good health (not recorded which). CDR3s include the opening cysteine and the closing phenylalanine or tryptophan. A clone size is listed for some rows: how often the clone was seen (once, few, many), or a class if it is expanded.

many,TRBV20-1,TRBJ2-7,CSASRDRGHEQYF
many,TRBV5-1,TRBJ1-6,CASSLKPGDNSPLHF
many,TRBV20-1,TRBJ1-3,CSASSSRSGNTIYF
-,TRBV5-1,TRBJ2-2,CASSSKAAGGRTGELFF
-,TRBV20-1,TRBJ1-1,CSAYGQLNTEAFF
few,TRBV2,TRBJ2-3,CASSVDGGARDTQYF
many,TRBV5-1,TRBJ1-1,CASSPVGSLNTEAFF
many,TRBV5-4,TRBJ1-2,CASSLAGRINYGYTF
many,TRBV20-1,TRBJ2-2,CSAPEGGTGELFF
-,TRBV5-4,TRBJ2-7,CASSLGGQGLMLEQYF
many,TRBV5-1,TRBJ2-1,CASRVSGSVDNEQFF
many,TRBV29-1,TRBJ1-1,CSVAPGQGIVGAFF
many,TRBV12-3/TRBV12-4,TRBJ1-2,CASSFKEKGWGYTF
few,TRBV20-1,TRBJ2-7,CSAGGGFSSYEQYF
many,TRBV12-3/TRBV12-4,TRBJ1-2,CASSLVGAGYGYTF
many,TRBV9,TRBJ2-1,CASSVGGGLGWNEQFF
few,TRBV7-9,TRBJ2-1,CASSQTGKPEQFF
many,TRBV4-2,TRBJ2-1,CASSLLESSGSYEQFF
many,TRBV2,TRBJ2-2,CASSENRRLAATGELFF
-,TRBV18,TRBJ2-1,CASSPQLTSGDNEQFF
many,TRBV7-9,TRBJ1-2,CASSHWRDRDYGYTF
many,TRBV19,TRBJ1-1,CASSARQGYTEAFF
many,TRBV9,TRBJ1-6,CASSPGGTGSSPLHF